The T cell receptor beta chain described here comes from a study of T-cell reconstitution after alpha-beta-depleted transplantation in children. For TCRbeta, the library was prepared with unique molecular identifiers. Each CDR3 protein gets one entry after TCRdb re-called the PCR reads with MiXCR. The table includes 800,000 to 1,000,000 distinct CDR3 sequences, about 30% detected once. The germline V gene encodes CDR1 DFQATT and CDR2 SNEGSKA (reference sequence). The CDR3 extends over 13 amino acids. Germline trimming cut 6 bases from V and 1 base from J; bases unmatched to any gene: 4. The sequencing here drew on PBMCs, mostly from graft donor cells, taken 360 days after TCRalphabeta/CD19-depleted stem cell transplant. V is TRBV20-1 and J is TRBJ2-5; 8 bases line up with TRBD1. The sequence came from a boy under two years old who had a stem cell transplant for SCID, so the T cells may come from the graft donor. Here the CDR3 DNA reads TGCAGTGCATGGACAGGGTCCCAAGAGACCCAGTACTTC. This gives the protein CSAWTGSQETQYF.